One T cell receptor (beta chain) is described in this entry. This clonotype was recorded a few times. Its antigen is unknown. Per-base quality was not reported, and no clone a single base away is much larger than it. TCR beta CDR3 regions were amplified from RNA transcripts. For the first round of RT-PCR on the TCR CDR3, the HTBI primer set was used together with the Qiagen OneStep RT-PCR kit. Libraries were constructed in a second round of multiplex PCR, after which size selection and purification were performed. Paired-end sequencing of the libraries was performed with 100 bp reads on an Illumina HiSeq2000. From the authors' description of their analysis: SOAPnuke was used to process the raw data, with reads discarded if the reads contained adapters or uncalled bases, had a mean Phred below 15, or lacked an exact constant-primer or identifier match. COPE v1.2.5 was used to merge the high-quality paired reads, and each unique nucleotide sequence was defined as a clonotype. Clonotypes were aligned to IMGT TRBV, TRBD and TRBJ reference segments using MiTCR v1.1. Analysis was restricted to V-J combinations with a frequency above 0.0001, which covered about 99% of repertoires. A TCS score was defined as the ratio of F50 (clonal expansion) to E x V (chaos), with BLOSUM62-based TCRdist applied between CDR3 peptides within each V-J. Welch's t-statistics and random forest reduced several hundred V-J features to roughly 13, which were used in a naive Bayes classifier (R e1071). The raw public reads went through TCRdb reprocessing: fastp at Q25, MiXCR clone calling, in-frame beta chains kept. Rows are unified per CDR3 protein, each entry keeping the most common DNA and genes. The V and J calls and clone size are TCRdb's, not the authors'. This sample has about 380,000 distinct CDR3 sequences in its table, and 18% of those were observed once. 40% of the sample goes to the ten largest clones.

In the ophthalmopathy patients, disease was moderately to severely active, with a Clinical Activity Score of 3 or more, a NOSPECS grade of 4 or more, and a duration of less than 3 months. The study excluded patients with uncontrolled infections, other autoimmune diseases, pregnancy or lactation. Diagnoses were established on the basis of clinical symptoms, serum thyroxine and TRAb, thyroid ultrasound, and orbital computed tomography. Ficoll-Paque density gradient centrifugation was used to isolate PBMCs from under 11 ml of fresh peripheral blood. Total RNA was extracted using Trizol reagent, and RNA quality was assessed on an Agilent 2100 Bioanalyzer. This record comes from a study of T cells in Graves' hyperthyroidism and ophthalmopathy (dated by TCRdb to the late 2010s). Regarding the complete study: Peripheral blood was sampled at the time of initial diagnosis, prior to any treatment. TCR V-J signatures able to tell the groups apart were searched for in a discovery cohort of some 97 patients, of whom more than 40 had Graves' ophthalmopathy and around 58 had stable Graves' hyperthyroidism. Whether ophthalmopathy could be predicted prospectively was tested in an independent validation cohort made up of 18 hyperthyroidism patients plus 17 patients who later progressed to ophthalmopathy. The roughly 94 discovery patients were randomly split 7:3 into training and test sets. The study also compared thyroid tissue and blood T-cell repertoires from roughly six Graves' hyperthyroidism patients. Once sampling was done, hyperthyroidism patients were given methimazole at a starting dose of 30 mg daily, whereas ophthalmopathy patients were given high-dose intravenous methylprednisolone. According to the paper, TCR Vbeta CDR3 sequencing was carried out on some 130 peripheral blood samples, which came from 40 to 45 ophthalmopathy, roughly 75 hyperthyroidism and some 17 progressor patients. Paper-wide results and their limitations: In validation, progression to ophthalmopathy was predicted by the model with approximately 67% sensitivity and about 72% specificity, a median of about 6.4 months before onset. In cross-validation, a model built on a 13 V-J signature told ophthalmopathy apart from stable hyperthyroidism with approximately 90% sensitivity and roughly 83% specificity, and in testing the same model reached 80%/75%. No statistical method was used to set the sample size in advance, and investigators knew the group allocation. Most expanded thyroid clonotypes (frequency above 0.001) were also found in blood, which suggests that blood repertoires may mirror thyroid immune responses.

Per the germline V gene (reference sequence), LNHDA is the CDR1 and SQIVND is the CDR2. Trimming costs V 4 bases and J 3 bases, and their ends lie 13 bases apart. The CDR3 goes from the cysteine to the phenylalanine over 14 residues. The entry retains the CDR3 DNA only, 42 bases that are in frame from base 1. The rearranged chain carries TRBV19 and TRBJ2-7; a tentative D call is TRBD2 (5 bases match). The sequence was collected from a young man with Graves' ophthalmopathy. What was sequenced was blood. The nucleotide sequence is given as TGTGCCAGTAGTAGAGGCGGGCTACACTACGAGCAGTACTTC. Translated, this is CASSRGGLHYEQYF.